This T cell receptor beta chain was sequenced in a study of T cell changes during pregnancy in multiple sclerosis. Germline V CDR1 and CDR2: MGHRA, YSYEKL. Deletions cut 3 bases from V and 2 bases from J, with 14 bases between. This CDR3 is built from 15 residues. Only one count was recorded for this clone. Only in-frame clones appear in the TCRdb table, and some are missing; sequencing was by immunoSEQ multiplex PCR. Of roughly 80,000 clones in the sample, about 92% were seen once. Here the sequenced sample was peripheral blood, taken before pregnancy. V is TRBV4-1 and J is TRBJ2-7, with D possibly matching TRBD2 (6 bases). The clonotype was recovered from a female donor with multiple sclerosis, enrolled in a pregnancy study. CDR3 bases: TGCGCCAGCAGCCACGGGGACTCCCCCACCTACGAGCAGTACTTC. Protein sequence: CASSHGDSPTYEQYF.